Below are 9 T cell receptor beta chains sequenced from a single sample in a study of T cells in Graves' hyperthyroidism and ophthalmopathy. Researchers amplified the TCR beta CDR3 regions from RNA transcripts. The HTBI primer set served for first-round RT-PCR of the TCR CDR3. Each CDR3 protein gets one entry after TCRdb re-called the multiplex PCR reads with MiXCR. The top ten clones hold approximately 31% of a sample with about 760,000 distinct CDR3 sequences, 30% to 40% of them seen once. Source material: blood. These TCRs come from a woman aged 40-49 years with Graves' hyperthyroidism.

This clonotype was seen only a few times. This chain connects TRBV7-2 to TRBJ1-2; unclear D gene. Per germline, CDR1 SGHTA and CDR2 FQGNSA. The CDR3 totals 15 residues. V lost 6 bases and J 0 bases, leaving 14 bases between the germline ends. The CDR3 spells CASSNGLTTNYGYTF. Here the CDR3 DNA reads TGTGCCAGCAGTAACGGTCTGACGACTAACTATGGCTACACCTTC.

This clonotype was detected only a few times. The rearrangement uses TRBV5-4 and TRBJ2-7; no firm D call. The CDR3 sequence is 15 residues long. The germline V and J ends were trimmed by 0 bases and 7 bases, with 17 bases remaining between them. Germline V lookup: CDR1 SGHNT, CDR2 YYREEE (reference sequence). The DNA of the CDR3 is TGTGCCAGCAGCTTGGAGAATGACCCCCCGAGAGAGCAGTACTTC. Residues: CASSLENDPPREQYF.

Regarding this clonotype: A read error may produce the germline difference seen at one junction end. The gene calls are TRBV7-9 and TRBJ2-5; possibly TRBD2 for D (6 bases). The germline CDR1 and CDR2 sequences are SEHNR and FQNEAQ (reference sequence). The CDR3 covers 14 residues. The CDR3 sequence is CASTLAEDQETQYF. The CDR3 nucleotides read TGTGCCAGCACCTTAGCGGAGGATCAAGAGACCCAGTACTTC.

This clonotype was counted many times. V gene TRBV19 combines with J gene TRBJ1-2, with D possibly matching TRBD1 (6 bases). Looked up from germline, CDR1 is LNHDA and CDR2 is SQIVND (reference sequence). The CDR3 extends over 14 amino acids. The DNA of the CDR3 is TGTGCTTGCGGGGAAATGCGGGACAATGCTGGCTACACCTTC. This encodes CACGEMRDNAGYTF. Combining the CDR3 with reference TRBV19 and TRBJ1-2 gives the whole variable domain DGGITQSPKYLFRKEGQNVTLSCEQNLNHDAMYWYRQDPGQGLRLIYYSQIVNDFQKGDIAEGYSVSREKKESFPLTVTSAQKNPTAFYLCACGEMRDNAGYTFGSGTRLTVV.

The chain uses TRBV7-9 and TRBJ1-1, with D perhaps matching TRBD1 (6 bases). V lost 8 bases, J lost 8 bases, and 15 bases lay in between. This CDR3 spans 12 amino acids. Per the germline V gene, CDR1 is SEHNR and CDR2 is FQNEAQ (reference sequence). The chain's CDR3 is CASGGGAREAFF. CDR3 nucleotide sequence: TGTGCCAGCGGGGGGGGCGCGAGGGAAGCTTTCTTT.

The chain has TRBV10-3 and TRBJ1-1; possible D gene TRBD1, 5 bases. The germline CDR1 and CDR2 sequences are ENHRY and SYGVKD. V lost 6 bases and J lost 1, with 9 bases in between. The length of the CDR3 is 13 residues. The CDR3 loop is CAIRTQANTEAFF. As DNA, the CDR3 is TGTGCCATCAGGACACAGGCGAACACTGAAGCTTTCTTT.

Many counts were recorded for this clonotype. The V gene is TRBV7-6, the J gene TRBJ2-7; no clear D. CDR1 is SGHVS, CDR2 FNYEAQ, per germline. Trimming removed 0 bases at V and 4 bases at J, with 7 bases between. The CDR3 runs to 13 residues. The CDR3 bases are TGTGCCAGCAGCTTAGCGCCCATTTACGAGCAGTACTTC. Translation gives CASSLAPIYEQYF. The variable domain in full, completed from reference TRBV7-6 and TRBJ2-7, reads GAGVSQSPRYKVTKRGQDVALRCDPISGHVSLYWYRQALGQGPEFLTYFNYEAQQDKSGLPNDRFSAERPEGSISTLTIQRTEQRDSAMYRCASSLAPIYEQYFGPGTRLTVT.

V usage is TRBV10-2 and J usage is TRBJ1-1; D unclear. Germline CDR1 WSHSY, CDR2 SAAADI. This CDR3 is 16 amino acids long. V lost 6 bases to trimming and J lost 3 bases, with 20 bases between them. CDR3 DNA sequence: TGCGCCAGCAGCCGAGACGGGGTGAATCTTTACACTGAAGCTTTCTTT. As protein: CASSRDGVNLYTEAFF.

The rearrangement uses TRBV19 and TRBJ2-7, with a possible D match to TRBD1 (6 bases). There are 17 residues in the CDR3. Trimming took off 4 bases at V and 2 bases at J, with 21 bases between the two ends. Germline loops: CDR1 LNHDA, CDR2 SQIVND (reference sequence). In DNA, the CDR3 is TGTGCCAGTAGTAGATGGACAGCCACGGGCGAGACCTACGAGCAGTACTTC. Translating gives CASSRWTATGETYEQYF.